The clone carrying this T cell receptor (beta chain) was seen a few times. The antigen is not known. PCR used 60 Vbeta primers and 13 Jbeta primers. Assay used: immunoSEQ multiplex PCR; TCRdb lists only in-frame clones, some missing. In the table there are roughly 110,000 clones, about 70% of which are singletons. Trimming took 0 bases from V and 8 from J; bases not matched to a gene: 6. This CDR3 region has 13 residues. From germline, CDR1 is SQVTM and CDR2 ANQGSEA. This sample is part of a study of cytomegalovirus exposure and HLA in healthy donors. Study-wide results and caveats: Reports state that TCR beta sequences accurately predicted most subjects' HLA-A and HLA-B alleles. Later examination showed HLA-associated TCR beta chains had greater clonal expansion than equally common others.

The sample taken for sequencing was PBMCs. The TCR was taken from a human donor in good health. V usage is TRBV29-1 and J usage is TRBJ1-2; 7 nucleotides line up with TRBD1. The CDR3 DNA reads TGCAGCGTTGAAGAGACAGGGACGGGGGGCTACACCTTC. Its protein is CSVEETGTGGYTF. The whole variable domain, remainder taken from reference TRBV29-1 and TRBJ1-2, is SAVISQKPSRDICQRGTSLTIQCQVDSQVTMMFWYRQQPGQSLTLIATANQGSEATYESGFVIDKFPISRPNLTFSTLTVSNMSPEDSSIYLCSVEETGTGGYTFGSGTRLTVV.